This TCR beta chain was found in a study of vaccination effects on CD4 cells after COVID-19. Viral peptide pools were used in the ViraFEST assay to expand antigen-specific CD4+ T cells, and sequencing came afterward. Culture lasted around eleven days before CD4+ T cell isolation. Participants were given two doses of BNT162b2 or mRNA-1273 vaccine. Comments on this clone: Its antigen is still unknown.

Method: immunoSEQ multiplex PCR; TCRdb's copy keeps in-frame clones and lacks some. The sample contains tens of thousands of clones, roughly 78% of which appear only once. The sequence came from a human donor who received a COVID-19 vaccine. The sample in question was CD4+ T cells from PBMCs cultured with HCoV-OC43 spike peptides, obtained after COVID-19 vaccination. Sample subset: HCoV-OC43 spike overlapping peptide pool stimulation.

The CDR3 DNA reads as TGTGCCAGCAGCGTACAGGGTTTCCCCTACAATGAGCAGTTCTTC. Translating it yields CASSVQGFPYNEQFF. The chain uses TRBV9 and TRBJ2-1; tentative D call: TRBD1 (5 bases). Trimming pared 1 base from V and 2 bases from J, leaving 10 bases between. The germline gives CDR1 SGDLS, CDR2 YYNGEE. The CDR3 contains 15 residues.